Given below is one T cell receptor beta chain in context. Its antigen remains unidentified. The sample belongs to a study of cytomegalovirus exposure and HLA in healthy donors. The CDR3 runs 19 residues. V lost 4 bases and J 0 bases, leaving 22 bases between the germline ends. The V gene's germline CDR1 is SGHAT and CDR2 FQDESV (reference sequence). Use of 60 Vbeta and 13 Jbeta primers characterized the PCR. Repertoires were generated with immunoSEQ multiplex PCR, while TCRdb's copy carries only in-frame clones and drops some. Of under 150,000 clones in the sample, roughly 80% were seen once. Study-wide results and limits: When a later analysis was performed, an Asian-associated ancestry cluster reportedly had fewer N-insertions than the approximately 680-donor mean. For cytomegalovirus status, the classifier reportedly gave diagnoses with high specificity and sensitivity. For most TCR beta V segments, an earlier analysis put the productive rate at about 90% or about 30% of the time.

The receptor was derived from a woman in her thirties or forties in good health and CMV-seronegative. Material: PBMCs. J is TRBJ2-1 and V is TRBV11-1, with D possibly being TRBD2 (7 bases). CDR3 amino acids: CASSSLGSSGGSSYNEQFF. The DNA for the CDR3 is TGTGCCAGCAGCTCTCTGGGTTCTTCGGGGGGCAGCTCCTACAATGAGCAGTTCTTC.